A selection of T cell receptor beta chains follows, all from one sample in a study of blood T cell repertoires in COVID-19. TCRdb's copy holds only in-frame clones and misses some; the assay was immunoSEQ multiplex PCR. Among 190,000 or so clones listed, about nine tenths were seen once. Sequencing input: PBMCs or T cells enriched from blood (not recorded which). Receptors were obtained from a woman aged 25 to 39 who had recovered from COVID-19. Each CDR3 is given with its conserved first and last residue. Fields, in order: D gene, V gene, clone size, CDR3 length, J gene, CDR3 DNA, CDR3 protein. The D gene is left open where the match is weak. Clone size is stated in some rows and not others, as once, few, many or a class when expanded.

>TRBD1|TRBV18|.|15|TRBJ1-2
TGTGCCAGCTCACCCTTAGACAGGGGAGGAACTGGCTACACCTTC
CASSPLDRGGTGYTF
>.|TRBV11-1|.|16|TRBJ1-5
TGTGCCAGCAGCAAAGGGGGTGCGAATAGCAATCAGCCCCAGCATTTT
CASSKGGANSNQPQHF
>TRBD2|TRBV6-2/TRBV6-3|.|17|TRBJ2-5
TGTGCCAGCAGTTACGCCTGGACTAGCGGGTCCCGAGAGACCCAGTACTTC
CASSYAWTSGSRETQYF
>TRBD1|TRBV6-2/TRBV6-3|.|15|TRBJ2-7
TGTGCCAGCAGTTACCATCAGGACAGGGGTCGCGAGCAGTACTTC
CASSYHQDRGREQYF
>TRBD1|TRBV13|.|16|TRBJ2-7
TGTGCCAGCAGCTTAGGAGTGGGACAGGGAACCTACGAGCAGTACTTC
CASSLGVGQGTYEQYF
>.|TRBV5-4|.|14|TRBJ2-7
TGTGCCAGCAGCTCTACTAGAGGCTCCTACGAGCAGTACTTC
CASSSTRGSYEQYF
>.|TRBV11-3|.|14|TRBJ1-4
TGTGCCAGCAGCCCCGAAGAGGGGGATGAAAAACTGTTTTTT
CASSPEEGDEKLFF
>.|TRBV27|.|13|TRBJ1-1
TGTGCCAGCAGAGAATCCGGGGGGACTGAAGCTTTCTTT
CASRESGGTEAFF
>.|TRBV27|once|14|TRBJ1-4
TGTGCCAGCAGTCACGGAGCGGGGGGTGAAAAACTGTTTTTT
CASSHGAGGEKLFF
>.|TRBV5-1|.|19|TRBJ2-3
TGCGCCAGCAGCTTGGCCAAGGTGGGCGGGGTTTCTAGCACAGATACGCAGTATTTT
CASSLAKVGGVSSTDTQYF
>.|TRBV5-5|few|15|TRBJ1-1
TGTGCCAGCAGCTTTCGGTCACAGGGTTACACTGAAGCTTTCTTT
CASSFRSQGYTEAFF
>.|TRBV2|.|13|TRBJ1-1
TGTGCCAGCAGTGCTGGGCGTGACACTGAAGCTTTCTTT
CASSAGRDTEAFF
>TRBD1|TRBV19|.|16|TRBJ1-2
TGTGCCAGTAGTGCAGGACAGGGCCGACAGAACTATGGCTACACCTTC
CASSAGQGRQNYGYTF
>TRBD1|TRBV6-5|.|13|TRBJ1-1
TGTGCCAGCAGTCGGACAGGGAACACTGAAGCTTTCTTT
CASSRTGNTEAFF
>TRBD1|TRBV10-3|once|15|TRBJ1-1
TGTGCCATCAACCGACAGGGTTTGATGAACACTGAAGCTTTCTTT
CAINRQGLMNTEAFF
>.|TRBV5-1|.|12|TRBJ2-7
TGCGCCAGCAGCCTGGACACTAACGAGCAGTACTTC
CASSLDTNEQYF
>TRBD1|TRBV12-5|.|15|TRBJ2-1
TGTGCTAGTGCCGCGGGACAGGGAGGTTACAATGAGCAGTTCTTC
CASAAGQGGYNEQFF
>.|TRBV11-3|.|13|TRBJ1-1
TGTGCCAGCAGCTTAGATCGGGGGACTGAAGCTTTCTTT
CASSLDRGTEAFF
>TRBD1|TRBV6-5|.|14|TRBJ1-1
TGTGCCAGCACCCTGGGACAGCAAGCCACTGAAGCTTTCTTT
CASTLGQQATEAFF
>TRBD1|TRBV7-9|.|15|TRBJ1-1
TGTGCCAGCAGCACCCGGGACAGGGCCCGACCTGAAGCTTTCTTT
CASSTRDRARPEAFF
>TRBD2|TRBV29-1|.|18|TRBJ2-1
TGCAGCGCCGAACTAGCGGGAGGGCCGTCATACTCCTACAATGAGCAGTTCTTC
CSAELAGGPSYSYNEQFF
>.|TRBV30|.|14|TRBJ2-3
TGTGCCTGGACGAACAGGGTTTCAACAGATACGCAGTATTTT
CAWTNRVSTDTQYF
>TRBD2|TRBV11-3|.|16|TRBJ2-1
TGTGCCAGCAGCTCCAAACGGACTAGCGCCTACAATGAGCAGTTCTTC
CASSSKRTSAYNEQFF
>TRBD1|TRBV5-1|.|16|TRBJ1-3
TGCGCCAGCAGCCGGAGGACAGGGGCCAGTGGAAACACCATATATTTT
CASSRRTGASGNTIYF
>.|TRBV29-1|.|14|TRBJ2-7
TGCAGCGTTGAAAGGGCAGGGGGGTCCTACGAGCAGTACTTC
CSVERAGGSYEQYF
>.|TRBV30|.|12|TRBJ1-1
TGTGCCTGGAGTTCCAGGAGGACTGAAGCTTTCTTT
CAWSSRRTEAFF
>TRBD1|TRBV30|.|14|TRBJ1-3
TGTGCCTGGAGTGTAGGACAGGGGGGACACACCATATATTTT
CAWSVGQGGHTIYF
>TRBD2|TRBV7-2|.|16|TRBJ2-3
TGTGCCAGCAGCTTCGCGGCGGGAGGGCCGGCAGATACGCAGTATTTT
CASSFAAGGPADTQYF